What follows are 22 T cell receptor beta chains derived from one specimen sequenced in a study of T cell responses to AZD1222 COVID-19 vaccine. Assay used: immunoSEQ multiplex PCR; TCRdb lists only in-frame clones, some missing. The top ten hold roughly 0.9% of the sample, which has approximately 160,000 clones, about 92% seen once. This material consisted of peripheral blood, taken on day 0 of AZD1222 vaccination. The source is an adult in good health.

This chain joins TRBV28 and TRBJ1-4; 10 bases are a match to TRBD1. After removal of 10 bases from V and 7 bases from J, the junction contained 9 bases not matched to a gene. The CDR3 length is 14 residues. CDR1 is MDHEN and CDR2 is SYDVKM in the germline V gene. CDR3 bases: TGTGCCACCGGGACAGGGGCCCGACGTGAAAAACTGTTTTTT. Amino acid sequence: CATGTGARREKLFF.

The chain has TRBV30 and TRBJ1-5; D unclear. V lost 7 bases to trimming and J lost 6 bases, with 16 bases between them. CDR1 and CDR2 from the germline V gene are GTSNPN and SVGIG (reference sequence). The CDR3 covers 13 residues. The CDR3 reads CASSPGGFQPQHF. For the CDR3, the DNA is TGTGCCTCTTCCCCGGGTGGGTTTCAGCCCCAGCATTTT.

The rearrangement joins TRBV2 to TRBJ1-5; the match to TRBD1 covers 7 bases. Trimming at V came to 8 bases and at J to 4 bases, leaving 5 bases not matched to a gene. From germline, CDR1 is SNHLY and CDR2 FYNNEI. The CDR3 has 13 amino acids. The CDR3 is CASSTGPNQPQHF. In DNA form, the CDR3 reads TGTGCCAGCTCGACAGGGCCTAATCAGCCCCAGCATTTT.

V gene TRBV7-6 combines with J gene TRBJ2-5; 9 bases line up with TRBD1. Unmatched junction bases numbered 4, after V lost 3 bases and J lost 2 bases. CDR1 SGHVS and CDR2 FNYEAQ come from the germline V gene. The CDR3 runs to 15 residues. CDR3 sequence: CASSLMTGGQETQYF. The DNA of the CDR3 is TGTGCCAGCAGCTTGATGACAGGGGGACAAGAGACCCAGTACTTC.

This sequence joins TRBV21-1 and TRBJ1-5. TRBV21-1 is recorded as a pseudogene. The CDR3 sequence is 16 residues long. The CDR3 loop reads CASSNFVPYSNQPQHF. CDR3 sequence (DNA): TGTGCCAGCAGCAATTTTGTGCCTTATAGCAATCAGCCCCAGCATTTT.

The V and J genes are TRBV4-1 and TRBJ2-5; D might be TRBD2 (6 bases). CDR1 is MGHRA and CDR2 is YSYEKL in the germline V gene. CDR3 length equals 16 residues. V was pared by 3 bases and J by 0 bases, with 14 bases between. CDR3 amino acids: CASSHLHRENQETQYF. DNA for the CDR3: TGCGCCAGCAGCCACCTCCACCGGGAGAACCAAGAGACCCAGTACTTC.

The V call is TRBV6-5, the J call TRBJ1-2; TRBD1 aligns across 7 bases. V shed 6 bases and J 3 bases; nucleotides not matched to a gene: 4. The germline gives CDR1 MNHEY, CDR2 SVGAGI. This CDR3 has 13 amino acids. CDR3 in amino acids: CASRETGYYGYTF. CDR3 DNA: TGTGCCAGCAGGGAGACAGGGTACTATGGCTACACCTTC.

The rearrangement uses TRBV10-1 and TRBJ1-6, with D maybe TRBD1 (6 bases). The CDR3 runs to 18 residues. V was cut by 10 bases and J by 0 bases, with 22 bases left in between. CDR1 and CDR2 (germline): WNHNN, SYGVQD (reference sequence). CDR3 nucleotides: TGCGCCACCCCCGGGGGGCAGGAACTCAGCTCCTATAATTCACCCCTCCACTTT. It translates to CATPGGQELSSYNSPLHF.

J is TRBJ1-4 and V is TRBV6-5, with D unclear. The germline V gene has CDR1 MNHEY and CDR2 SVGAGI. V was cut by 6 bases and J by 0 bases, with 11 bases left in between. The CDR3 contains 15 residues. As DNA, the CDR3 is TGTGCCAGCAGGCCTGCCGTTGCAACTAATGAAAAACTGTTTTTT. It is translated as CASRPAVATNEKLFF.

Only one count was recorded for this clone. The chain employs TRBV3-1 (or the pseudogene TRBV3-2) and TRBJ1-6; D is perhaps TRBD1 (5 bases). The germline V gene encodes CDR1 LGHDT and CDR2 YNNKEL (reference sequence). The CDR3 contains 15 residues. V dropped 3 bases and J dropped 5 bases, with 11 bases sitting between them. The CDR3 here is CASSQAGAHNSPLHF. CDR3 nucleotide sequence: TGTGCCAGCAGCCAGGCCGGGGCCCATAATTCACCCCTCCACTTT.

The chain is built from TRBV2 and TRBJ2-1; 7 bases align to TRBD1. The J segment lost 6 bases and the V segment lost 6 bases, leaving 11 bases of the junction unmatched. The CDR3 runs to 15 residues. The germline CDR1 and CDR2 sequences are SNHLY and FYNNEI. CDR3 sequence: CASRRGQSGSNEQFF. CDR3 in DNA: TGTGCCAGCAGGAGGGGACAGTCGGGCTCCAATGAGCAGTTCTTC.

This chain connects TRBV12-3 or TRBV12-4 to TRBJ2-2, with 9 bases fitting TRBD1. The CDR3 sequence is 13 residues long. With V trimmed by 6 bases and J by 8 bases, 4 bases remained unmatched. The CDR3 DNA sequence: TGTGCCAGCAGGCCACAGGGGGCTGGGGAGCTGTTTTTT. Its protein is CASRPQGAGELFF.

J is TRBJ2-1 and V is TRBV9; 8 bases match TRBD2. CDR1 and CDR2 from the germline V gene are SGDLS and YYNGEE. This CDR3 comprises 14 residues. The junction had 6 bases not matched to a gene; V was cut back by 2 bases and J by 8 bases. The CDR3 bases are TGTGCCAGCAGCGTGGACGGGGGGGCCTATGAGCAGTTCTTC. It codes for CASSVDGGAYEQFF.

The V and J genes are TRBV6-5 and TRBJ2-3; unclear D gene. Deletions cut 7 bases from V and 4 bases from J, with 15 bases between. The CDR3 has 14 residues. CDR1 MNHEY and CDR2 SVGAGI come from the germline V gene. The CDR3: CASNHKSQSDTQYF. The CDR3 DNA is TGTGCCAGCAATCACAAGTCGCAATCAGATACGCAGTATTTT.

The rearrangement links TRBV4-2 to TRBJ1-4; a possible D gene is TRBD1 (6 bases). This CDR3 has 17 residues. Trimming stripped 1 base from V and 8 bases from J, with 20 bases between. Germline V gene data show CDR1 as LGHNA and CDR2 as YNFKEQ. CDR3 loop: CASSQGLNRVVKEKLFF. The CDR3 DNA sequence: TGTGCCAGCAGCCAAGGTCTCAACAGGGTGGTTAAGGAAAAACTGTTTTTT.

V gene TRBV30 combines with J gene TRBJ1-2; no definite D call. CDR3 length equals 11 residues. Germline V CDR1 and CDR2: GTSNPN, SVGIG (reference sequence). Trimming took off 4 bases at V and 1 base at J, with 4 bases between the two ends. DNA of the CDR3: TGTGCCTGGATAATTAACTATGGCTACACCTTC. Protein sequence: CAWIINYGYTF.

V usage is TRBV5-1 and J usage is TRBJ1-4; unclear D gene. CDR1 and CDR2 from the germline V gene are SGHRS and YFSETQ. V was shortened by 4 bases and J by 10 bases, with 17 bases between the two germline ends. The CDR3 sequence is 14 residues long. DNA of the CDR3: TGCGCCAGCAGCCCCAGGACCGATGAGCGAAAACTGTTTTTT. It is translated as CASSPRTDERKLFF.

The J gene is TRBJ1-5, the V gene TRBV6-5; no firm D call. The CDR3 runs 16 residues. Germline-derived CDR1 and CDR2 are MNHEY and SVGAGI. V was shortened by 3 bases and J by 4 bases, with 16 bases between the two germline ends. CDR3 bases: TGTGCCAGCAGTTATCGTCGTGGTACAGATAATCAGCCCCAGCATTTT. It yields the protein CASSYRRGTDNQPQHF.

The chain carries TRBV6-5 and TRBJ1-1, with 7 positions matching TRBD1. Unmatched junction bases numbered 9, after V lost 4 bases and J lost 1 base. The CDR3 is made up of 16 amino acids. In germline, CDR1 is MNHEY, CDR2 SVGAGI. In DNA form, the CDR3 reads TGTGCCAGCAGTTGGGCGCCGGGACAGCAGAACACTGAAGCTTTCTTT. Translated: CASSWAPGQQNTEAFF.

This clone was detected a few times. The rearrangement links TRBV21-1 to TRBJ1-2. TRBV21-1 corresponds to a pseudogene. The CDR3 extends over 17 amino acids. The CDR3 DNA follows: TGTGCCAGCCGAGCAAAGCTCGGACGGGAAACTAACTATGGCTACACCTTC. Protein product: CASRAKLGRETNYGYTF.

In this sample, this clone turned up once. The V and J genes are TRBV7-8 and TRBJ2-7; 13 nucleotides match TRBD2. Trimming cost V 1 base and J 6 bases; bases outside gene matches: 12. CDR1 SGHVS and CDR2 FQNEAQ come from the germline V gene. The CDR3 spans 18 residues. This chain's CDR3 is CASSLGLAGGSGRLEQYF. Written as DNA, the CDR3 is TGTGCCAGCAGCTTAGGACTAGCGGGGGGCTCCGGGCGGCTCGAGCAGTACTTC.

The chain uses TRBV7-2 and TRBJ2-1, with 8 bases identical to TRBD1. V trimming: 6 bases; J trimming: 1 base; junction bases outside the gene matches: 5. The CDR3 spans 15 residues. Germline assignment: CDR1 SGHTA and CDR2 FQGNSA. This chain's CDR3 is CASRDRTGSYNEQFF. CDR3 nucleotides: TGTGCCAGCAGGGATCGGACAGGGTCCTACAATGAGCAGTTCTTC. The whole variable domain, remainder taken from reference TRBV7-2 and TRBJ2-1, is GAGVSQSPSNKVTEKGKDVELRCDPISGHTALYWYRQSLGQGLEFLIYFQGNSAPDKSGLPSDRFSAERTGGSVSTLTIQRTQQEDSAVYLCASRDRTGSYNEQFFGPGTRLTVL.